What follows describes a single T cell receptor beta chain. Only in-frame clones appear in the TCRdb table, and some are missing; sequencing was by immunoSEQ multiplex PCR. Altogether 80,000 to 100,000 clones are present, about nine tenths being singletons, with the ten largest covering approximately 0.76%. This specimen belongs to a study of T cell changes during pregnancy in multiple sclerosis. V was pared by 6 bases and J by 3 bases, with 5 bases of the junction left unmatched. The CDR3 has 15 amino acids. CDR1 is MNHEY and CDR2 is SVGAGI in the germline V gene. The genes are TRBV6-5 and TRBJ2-2, with 9 bases matching TRBD1. This material consisted of peripheral blood, taken in the second trimester of pregnancy. This TCR derives from a female donor in good health, enrolled as a control in a pregnancy study. In DNA, the CDR3 is TGTGCCAGCAGGAACGGACAGGGGTACACCGGGGAGCTGTTTTTT. The encoded protein is CASRNGQGYTGELFF.